The T cell receptor (beta chain) described here comes from a study of control samples from healthy donors and cancer patients. This CDR3 comprises 14 residues. The germline V gene has CDR1 LNHDA and CDR2 SQIVND (reference sequence). V lost 4 bases and J 1 base, leaving 11 bases between the germline ends. Profiling relied on immunoSEQ multiplex PCR, and the TCRdb table lists in-frame clones only, not all of them. The repertoire includes fewer than 500,000 clones, 90% of them detected once, and 5.5% to 8% sits in the top ten. The chain has TRBV19 and TRBJ2-7; tentative D call: TRBD1 (6 bases). This TCR was sampled from a man aged 40-49 years with head and neck cancer. Sample: PBMCs. The chain's CDR3 is CASSSWQGSYEQYF. CDR3 nucleotide sequence: TGTGCCAGTAGTAGTTGGCAGGGGTCCTACGAGCAGTACTTC. The variable domain in full, with the rest retrieved from reference TRBV19 and TRBJ2-7, is DGGITQSPKYLFRKEGQNVTLSCEQNLNHDAMYWYRQDPGQGLRLIYYSQIVNDFQKGDIAEGYSVSREKKESFPLTVTSAQKNPTAFYLCASSSWQGSYEQYFGPGTRLTVT.